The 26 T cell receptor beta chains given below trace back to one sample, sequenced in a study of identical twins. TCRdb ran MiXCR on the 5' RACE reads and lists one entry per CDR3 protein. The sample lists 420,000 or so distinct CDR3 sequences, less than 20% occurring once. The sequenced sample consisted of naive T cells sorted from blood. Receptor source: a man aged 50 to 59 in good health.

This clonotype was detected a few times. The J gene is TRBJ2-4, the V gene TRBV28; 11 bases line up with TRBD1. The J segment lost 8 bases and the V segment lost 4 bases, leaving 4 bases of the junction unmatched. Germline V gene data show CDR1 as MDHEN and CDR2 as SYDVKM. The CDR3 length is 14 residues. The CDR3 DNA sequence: TGTGCCAGCAGTTCCCTGGGACAGGGGGACATTCAGTACTTC. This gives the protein CASSSLGQGDIQYF.

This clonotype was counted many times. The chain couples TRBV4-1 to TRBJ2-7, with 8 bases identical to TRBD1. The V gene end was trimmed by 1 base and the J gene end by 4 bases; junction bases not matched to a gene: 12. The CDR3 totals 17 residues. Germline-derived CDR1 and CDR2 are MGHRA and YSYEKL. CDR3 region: CASSQATTGQGSYEQYF. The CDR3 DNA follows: TGCGCCAGCAGCCAAGCAACTACCGGACAGGGATCTTACGAGCAGTACTTC.

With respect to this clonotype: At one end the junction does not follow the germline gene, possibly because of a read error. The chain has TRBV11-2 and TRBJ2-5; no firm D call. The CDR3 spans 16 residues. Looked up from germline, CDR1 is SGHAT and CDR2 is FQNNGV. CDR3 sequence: CASSLEPPAAQETQYF. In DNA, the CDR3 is TGTGCCAGCAGCCTAGAGCCCCCTGCGGCTCAGGAGACCCAGTACTTC.

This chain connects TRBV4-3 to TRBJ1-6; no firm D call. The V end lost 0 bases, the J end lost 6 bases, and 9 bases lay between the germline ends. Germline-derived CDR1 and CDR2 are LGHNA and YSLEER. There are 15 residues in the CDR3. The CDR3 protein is CASSQDTGGNSPLHF. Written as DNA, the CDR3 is TGCGCCAGCAGCCAAGATACGGGTGGTAATTCACCCCTCCACTTT.

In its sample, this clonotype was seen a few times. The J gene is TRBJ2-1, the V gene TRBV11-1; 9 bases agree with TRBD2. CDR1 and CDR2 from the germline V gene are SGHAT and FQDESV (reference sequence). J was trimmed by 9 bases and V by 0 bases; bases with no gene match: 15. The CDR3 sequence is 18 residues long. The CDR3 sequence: CASSLARPLASGTGEQFF. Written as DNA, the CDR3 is TGTGCCAGCAGCTTAGCCCGCCCCCTTGCTAGCGGGACTGGTGAGCAGTTCTTC.

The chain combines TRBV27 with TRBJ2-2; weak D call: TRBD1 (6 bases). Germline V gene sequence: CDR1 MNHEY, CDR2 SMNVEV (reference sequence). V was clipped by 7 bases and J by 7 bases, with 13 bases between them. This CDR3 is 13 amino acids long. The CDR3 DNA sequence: TGTGCCAGCACCTATTTACAGGGCGGGGAGCTGTTTTTT. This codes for CASTYLQGGELFF.

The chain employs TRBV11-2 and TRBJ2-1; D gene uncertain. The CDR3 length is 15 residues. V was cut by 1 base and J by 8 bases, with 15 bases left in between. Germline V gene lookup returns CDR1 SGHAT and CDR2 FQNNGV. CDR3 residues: CASSLGPTGSDEQFF. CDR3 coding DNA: TGTGCCAGCAGCTTAGGTCCGACTGGCTCGGATGAGCAGTTCTTC.

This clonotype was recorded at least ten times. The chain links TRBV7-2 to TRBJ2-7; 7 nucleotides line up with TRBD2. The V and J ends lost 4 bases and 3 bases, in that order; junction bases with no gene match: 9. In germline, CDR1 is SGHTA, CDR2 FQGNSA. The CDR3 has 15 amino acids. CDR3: CASSYGRVAGYEQYF. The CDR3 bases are TGTGCCAGCAGCTATGGGCGGGTAGCGGGCTACGAGCAGTACTTC.

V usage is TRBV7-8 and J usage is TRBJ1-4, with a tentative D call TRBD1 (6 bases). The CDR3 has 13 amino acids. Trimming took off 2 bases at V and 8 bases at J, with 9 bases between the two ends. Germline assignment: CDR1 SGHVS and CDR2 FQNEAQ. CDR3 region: CASSLNRVEKLFF. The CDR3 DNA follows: TGTGCCAGCAGCTTAAACAGGGTGGAAAAACTGTTTTTT.

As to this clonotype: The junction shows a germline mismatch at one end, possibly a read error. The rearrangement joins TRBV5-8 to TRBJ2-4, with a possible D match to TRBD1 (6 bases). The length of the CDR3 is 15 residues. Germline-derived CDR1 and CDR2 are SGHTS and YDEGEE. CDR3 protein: CPSSQRQDGGNIQYF. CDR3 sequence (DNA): TGTCCCAGCAGCCAACGACAGGATGGCGGAAACATTCAGTACTTC.

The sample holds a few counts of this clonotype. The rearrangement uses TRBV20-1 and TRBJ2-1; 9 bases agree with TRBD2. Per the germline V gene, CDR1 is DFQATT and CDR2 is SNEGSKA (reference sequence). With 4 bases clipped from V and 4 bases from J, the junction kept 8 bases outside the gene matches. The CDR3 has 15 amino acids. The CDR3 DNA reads TGCAGTGCTACTGGCGGGAGGGCCTCTTACAATGAGCAGTTCTTC. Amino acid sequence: CSATGGRASYNEQFF.

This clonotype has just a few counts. This CDR3 reads CASRREAGGSYNEQFF. The CDR3 DNA follows: TGTGCCAGCAGGAGGGAAGCGGGAGGCTCCTACAATGAGCAGTTCTTC. This chain links TRBV6-1 with TRBJ2-1, with 9 positions matching TRBD2. After removal of 6 bases from V and 0 bases from J, the junction contained 6 bases not matched to a gene. Germline-derived CDR1 and CDR2 are MNHNS and SASEGT. There are 16 residues in the CDR3.

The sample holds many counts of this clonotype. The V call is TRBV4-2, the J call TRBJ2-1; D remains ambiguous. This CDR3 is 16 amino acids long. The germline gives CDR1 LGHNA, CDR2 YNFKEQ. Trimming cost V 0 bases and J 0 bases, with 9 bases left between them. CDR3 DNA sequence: TGTGCCAGCAGCCAAGAGGATTTTAGCTCCTACAATGAGCAGTTCTTC. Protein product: CASSQEDFSSYNEQFF.

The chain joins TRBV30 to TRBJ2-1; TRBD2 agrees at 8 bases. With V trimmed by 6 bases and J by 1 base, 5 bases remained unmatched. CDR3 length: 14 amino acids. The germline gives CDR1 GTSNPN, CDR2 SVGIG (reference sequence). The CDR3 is CACRGGRSYNEQFF. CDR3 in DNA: TGTGCCTGTAGGGGCGGGAGGTCCTACAATGAGCAGTTCTTC. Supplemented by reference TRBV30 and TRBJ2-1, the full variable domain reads SQTIHQWPATLVQPVGSPLSLECTVEGTSNPNLYWYRQAAGRGLQLLFYSVGIGQISSEVPQNLSASRPQDRQFILSSKKLLLSDSGFYLCACRGGRSYNEQFFGPGTRLTVL.

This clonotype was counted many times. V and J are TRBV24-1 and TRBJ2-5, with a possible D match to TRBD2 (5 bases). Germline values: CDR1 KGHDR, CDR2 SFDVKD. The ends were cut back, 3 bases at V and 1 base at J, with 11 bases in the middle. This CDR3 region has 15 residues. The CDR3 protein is CATSDRRDTQETQYF. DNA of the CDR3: TGTGCCACCAGTGATCGTCGGGATACCCAAGAGACCCAGTACTTC.

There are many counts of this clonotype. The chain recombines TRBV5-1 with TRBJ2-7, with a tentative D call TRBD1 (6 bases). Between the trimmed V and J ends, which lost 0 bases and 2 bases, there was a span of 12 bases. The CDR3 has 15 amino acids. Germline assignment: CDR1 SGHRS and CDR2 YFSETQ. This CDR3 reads CASSLAAGEPYEQYF. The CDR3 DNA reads TGCGCCAGCAGCTTGGCCGCAGGGGAGCCCTACGAGCAGTACTTC.

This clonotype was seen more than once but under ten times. CDR3 protein: CASSPDRSFDYEQYF. The CDR3 DNA reads TGCGCCAGCAGCCCTGACAGGAGTTTCGATTACGAGCAGTACTTC. The V call is TRBV4-1, the J call TRBJ2-7, with a possible D match to TRBD1 (6 bases). This CDR3 is 15 amino acids long. V was shortened by 4 bases and J by 4 bases, with 17 bases between the two germline ends. The germline V gene has CDR1 MGHRA and CDR2 YSYEKL.

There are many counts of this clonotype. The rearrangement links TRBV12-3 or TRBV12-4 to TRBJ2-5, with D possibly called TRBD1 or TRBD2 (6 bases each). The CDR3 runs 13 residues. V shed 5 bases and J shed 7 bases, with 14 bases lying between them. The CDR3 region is CASSRRQEGTQYF. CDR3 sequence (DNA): TGTGCCAGCAGTAGAAGACAGGAGGGGACCCAGTACTTC.

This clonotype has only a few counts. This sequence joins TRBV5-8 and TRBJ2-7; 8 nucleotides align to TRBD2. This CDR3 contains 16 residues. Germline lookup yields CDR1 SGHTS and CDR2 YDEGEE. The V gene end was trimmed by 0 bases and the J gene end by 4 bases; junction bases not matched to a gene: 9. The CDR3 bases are TGTGCCAGCAGCTTGGGCACAGCGGGAGTGGAGTACGAGCAGTACTTC. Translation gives CASSLGTAGVEYEQYF.

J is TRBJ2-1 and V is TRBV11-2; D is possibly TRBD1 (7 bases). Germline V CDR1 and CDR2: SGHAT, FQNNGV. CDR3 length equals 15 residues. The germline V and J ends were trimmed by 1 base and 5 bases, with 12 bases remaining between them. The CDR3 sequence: CASSLGPGGHNEQFF. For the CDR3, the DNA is TGTGCCAGCAGCTTAGGCCCAGGGGGGCACAATGAGCAGTTCTTC.

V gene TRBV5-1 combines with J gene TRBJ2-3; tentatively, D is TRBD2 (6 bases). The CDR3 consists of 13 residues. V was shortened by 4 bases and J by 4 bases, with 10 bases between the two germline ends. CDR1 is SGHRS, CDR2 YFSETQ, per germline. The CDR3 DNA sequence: TGCGCCAGCAGCCAACGACTAGCAGATACGCAGTATTTT. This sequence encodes CASSQRLADTQYF.

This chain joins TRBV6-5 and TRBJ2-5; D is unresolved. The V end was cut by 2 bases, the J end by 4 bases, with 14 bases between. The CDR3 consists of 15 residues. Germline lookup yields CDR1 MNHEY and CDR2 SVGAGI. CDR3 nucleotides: TGTGCCAGCAGTTACAACGTGGCCCGTGGAGAGACCCAGTACTTC. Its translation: CASSYNVARGETQYF.

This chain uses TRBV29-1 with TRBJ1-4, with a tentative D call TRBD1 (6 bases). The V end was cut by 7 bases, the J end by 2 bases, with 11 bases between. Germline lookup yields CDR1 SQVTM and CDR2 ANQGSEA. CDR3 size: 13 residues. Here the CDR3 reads CSATGFTNEKLFF. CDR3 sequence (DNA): TGCAGCGCAACAGGGTTCACTAATGAAAAACTGTTTTTT.

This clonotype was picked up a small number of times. CDR3 in amino acids: CASSPWAGYEQYF. The CDR3 region has the DNA TGCGCCAGCAGCCCGTGGGCCGGCTACGAGCAGTACTTC. V gene TRBV4-1 combines with J gene TRBJ2-7; D is unclear. Trimming cost V 4 bases and J 3 bases, with 10 bases left between them. This CDR3 has 13 residues. Per germline, CDR1 MGHRA and CDR2 YSYEKL.

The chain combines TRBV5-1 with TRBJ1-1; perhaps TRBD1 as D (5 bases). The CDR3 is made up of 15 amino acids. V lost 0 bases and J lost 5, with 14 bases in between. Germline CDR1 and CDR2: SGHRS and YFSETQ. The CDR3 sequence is CASSLEAGVGTEAFF. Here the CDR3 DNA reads TGCGCCAGCAGCTTGGAGGCGGGGGTCGGGACTGAAGCTTTCTTT.

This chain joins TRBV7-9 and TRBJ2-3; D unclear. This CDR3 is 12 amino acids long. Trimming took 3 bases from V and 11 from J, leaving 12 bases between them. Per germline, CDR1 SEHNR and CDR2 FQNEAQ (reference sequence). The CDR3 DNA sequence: TGTGCCAGCAGCTTGAGCGAAGGTGGGCAGTATTTT. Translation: CASSLSEGGQYF. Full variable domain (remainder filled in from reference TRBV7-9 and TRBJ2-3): DTGVSQNPRHKITKRGQNVTFRCDPISEHNRLYWYRQTLGQGPEFLTYFQNEAQLEKSRLLSDRFSAERPKGSFSTLEIQRTEQGDSAMYLCASSLSEGGQYFGPGTRLTVL.